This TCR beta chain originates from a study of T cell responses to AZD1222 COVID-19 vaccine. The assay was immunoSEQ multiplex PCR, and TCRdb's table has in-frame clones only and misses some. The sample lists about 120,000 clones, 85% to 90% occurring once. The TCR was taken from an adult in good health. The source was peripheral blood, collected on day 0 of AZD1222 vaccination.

The CDR3 region is CATSDSGLGRGETQYF. CDR3 sequence (DNA): TGTGCCACCAGTGATAGCGGGCTAGGTAGAGGAGAGACCCAGTACTTC. The chain couples TRBV24-1 to TRBJ2-5; maybe TRBD2 (6 bases). Trimming left V 3 bases short and J 4 bases short, with 17 bases between. Germline values: CDR1 KGHDR, CDR2 SFDVKD. The CDR3 totals 16 residues.